The present TCR beta chain was sequenced within a study of shared clonotypes between healthy human individuals. Study-wide findings and caveats: What naive subsets generally showed was a larger estimated richness than memory subsets showed.

On this clone: Its antigen is still unknown.

Sorted-subset replicate PCRs used 200 ng of genomic DNA. This amount corresponded to tens of thousands of T cell genomes. Sequencing used immunoSEQ multiplex PCR; TCRdb keeps in-frame clones, though not all of them. The sample includes 2,500,000 or so clones, 85% to 95% seen only once; the top ten take more than 0.35%. Germline CDR1 is SGHTS and CDR2 is YDEGEE. The CDR3 runs 16 residues. J gave up 6 bases and V 0 bases, and 7 bases lay outside the gene matches. The TCR originated in a man younger than 35 in good health. Some clones in this sample may be carry-over from other donors' samples. The sequenced sample consisted of naive CD4+ T cells from PBMCs. Specified subset: CD45RA+ positively selected. V and J are TRBV5-8 and TRBJ2-3; 10 nucleotides agree with TRBD1. The CDR3 sequence: CASSLAWTGGPDTQYF. The CDR3 coding sequence is TGTGCCAGCAGCTTGGCCTGGACAGGGGGTCCGGATACGCAGTATTTT.